This TCR beta chain was obtained from a study of T-cell reconstitution after alpha-beta-depleted transplantation in children. Study results and caveats: One year post-transplant, T-cell counts and diversity were largely derived from T cells produced anew. Where some patients showed high TCRbeta diversity at day 60, it came from recipient T cells and thymic progenitors that had survived. Reportedly, only several hundred clones from non-depleted graft cells drove alpha-beta T-cell counts at about two months.

Comments on this clonotype: Its matching antigen is unknown.

TCRbeta library preparation incorporated unique molecular identifiers. TCRdb called the PCR reads again in MiXCR, with one record for every CDR3 protein. The repertoire consists of hundreds of thousands of distinct CDR3 sequences, with around 13% occurring once and the leading ten covering approximately 2%. The CDR3 totals 13 residues. V lost 5 bases and J lost 7, with 11 bases in between. Looked up from germline, CDR1 is SGHTA and CDR2 is FQGTGA. This sequence was found in a male patient aged 5 to 17 who had a stem cell transplant for acute myeloid leukemia, so the T cells may come from the graft donor. Material: PBMCs, mostly from graft donor cells, obtained 360 days after TCRalphabeta/CD19-depleted stem cell transplant. The V and J genes are TRBV7-3 and TRBJ2-2; unclear D gene. The CDR3 bases are TGTGCCAGCAGCCCAAGATTCGGCGGGGAGCTGTTTTTT. Translated: CASSPRFGGELFF.